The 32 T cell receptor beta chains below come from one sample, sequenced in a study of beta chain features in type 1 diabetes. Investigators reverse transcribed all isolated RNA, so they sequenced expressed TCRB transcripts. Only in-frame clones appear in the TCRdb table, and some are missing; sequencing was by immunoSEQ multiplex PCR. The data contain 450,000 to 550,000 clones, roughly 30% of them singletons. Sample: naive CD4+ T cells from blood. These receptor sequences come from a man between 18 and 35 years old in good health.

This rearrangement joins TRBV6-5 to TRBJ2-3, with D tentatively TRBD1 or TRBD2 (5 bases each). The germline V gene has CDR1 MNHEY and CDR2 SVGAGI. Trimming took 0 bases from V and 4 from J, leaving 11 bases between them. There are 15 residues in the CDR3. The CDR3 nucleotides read TGTGCCAGCAGTTACTCGACTGGGGGTTCAGATACGCAGTATTTT. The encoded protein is CASSYSTGGSDTQYF.

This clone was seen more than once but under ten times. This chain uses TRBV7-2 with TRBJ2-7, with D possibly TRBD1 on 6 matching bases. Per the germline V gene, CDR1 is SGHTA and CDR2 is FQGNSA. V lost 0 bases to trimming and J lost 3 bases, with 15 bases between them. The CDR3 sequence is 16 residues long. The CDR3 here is CASSLAATGSFYEQYF. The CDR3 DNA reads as TGTGCCAGCAGCTTAGCCGCTACAGGGTCTTTCTACGAGCAGTACTTC.

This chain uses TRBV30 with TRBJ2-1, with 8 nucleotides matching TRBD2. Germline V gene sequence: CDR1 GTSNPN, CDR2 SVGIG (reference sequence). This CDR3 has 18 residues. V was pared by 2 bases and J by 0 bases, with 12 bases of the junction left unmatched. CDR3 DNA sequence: TGTGCCTGGAGTATGGCTAGCGGGTCGTGGAGCTCCTACAATGAGCAGTTCTTC. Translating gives CAWSMASGSWSSYNEQFF. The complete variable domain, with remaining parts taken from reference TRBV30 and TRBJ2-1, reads SQTIHQWPATLVQPVGSPLSLECTVEGTSNPNLYWYRQAAGRGLQLLFYSVGIGQISSEVPQNLSASRPQDRQFILSSKKLLLSDSGFYLCAWSMASGSWSSYNEQFFGPGTRLTVL.

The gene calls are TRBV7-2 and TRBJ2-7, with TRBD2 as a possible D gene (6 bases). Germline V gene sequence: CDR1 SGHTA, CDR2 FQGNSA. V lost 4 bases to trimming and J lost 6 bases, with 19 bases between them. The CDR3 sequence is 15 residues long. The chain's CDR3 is CASSSPGGGRREQYF. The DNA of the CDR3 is TGTGCCAGCAGCTCCCCCGGAGGTGGGAGGCGCGAGCAGTACTTC.

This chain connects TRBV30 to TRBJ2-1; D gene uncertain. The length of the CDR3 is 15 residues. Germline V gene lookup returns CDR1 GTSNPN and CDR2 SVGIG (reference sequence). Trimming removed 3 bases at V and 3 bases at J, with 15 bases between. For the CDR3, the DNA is TGTGCCTGGAGACTAAACCGGGCGAACTACAATGAGCAGTTCTTC. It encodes CAWRLNRANYNEQFF.

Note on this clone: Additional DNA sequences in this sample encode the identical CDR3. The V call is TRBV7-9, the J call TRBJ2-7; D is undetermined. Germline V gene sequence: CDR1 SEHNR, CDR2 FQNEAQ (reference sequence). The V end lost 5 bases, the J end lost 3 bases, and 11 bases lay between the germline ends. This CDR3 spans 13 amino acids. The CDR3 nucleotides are TGTGCCAGCAGCCCCCGAGAAGGCTACGAGCAGTACTTC. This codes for CASSPREGYEQYF.

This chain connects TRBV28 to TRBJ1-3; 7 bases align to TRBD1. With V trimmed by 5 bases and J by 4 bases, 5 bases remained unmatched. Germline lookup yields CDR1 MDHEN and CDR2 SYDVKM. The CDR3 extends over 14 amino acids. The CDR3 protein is CASSTQGHGNTIYF. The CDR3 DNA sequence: TGTGCCAGCAGTACACAGGGGCACGGAAACACCATATATTTT.

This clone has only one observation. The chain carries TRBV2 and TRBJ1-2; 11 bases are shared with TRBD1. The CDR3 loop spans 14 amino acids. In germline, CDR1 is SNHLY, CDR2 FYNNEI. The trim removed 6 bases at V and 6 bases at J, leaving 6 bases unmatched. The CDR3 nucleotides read TGTGCCAGCAGGGACAGGGGGCGTATCAATGGCTACACCTTC. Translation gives CASRDRGRINGYTF.

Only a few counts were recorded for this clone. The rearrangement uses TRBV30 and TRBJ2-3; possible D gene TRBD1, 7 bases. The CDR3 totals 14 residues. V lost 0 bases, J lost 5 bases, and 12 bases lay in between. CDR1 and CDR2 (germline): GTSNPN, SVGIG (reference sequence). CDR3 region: CAWSVIQGGDTQYF. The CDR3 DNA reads TGTGCCTGGAGTGTAATTCAGGGGGGAGATACGCAGTATTTT.

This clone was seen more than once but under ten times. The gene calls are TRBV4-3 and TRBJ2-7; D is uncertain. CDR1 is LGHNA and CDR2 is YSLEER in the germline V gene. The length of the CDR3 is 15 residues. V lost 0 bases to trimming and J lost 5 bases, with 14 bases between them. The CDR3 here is CASSQERPGLDEQYF. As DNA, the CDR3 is TGCGCCAGCAGCCAAGAACGGCCGGGTCTGGACGAGCAGTACTTC.

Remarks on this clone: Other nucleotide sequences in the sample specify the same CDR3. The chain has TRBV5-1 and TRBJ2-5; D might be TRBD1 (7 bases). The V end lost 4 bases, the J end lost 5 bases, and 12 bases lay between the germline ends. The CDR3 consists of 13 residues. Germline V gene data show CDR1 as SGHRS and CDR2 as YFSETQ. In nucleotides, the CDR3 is TGCGCCAGCAGCCCCCCAGGGGGGGAGACCCAGTACTTC. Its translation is CASSPPGGETQYF. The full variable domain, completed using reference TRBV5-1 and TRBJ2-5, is KAGVTQTPRYLIKTRGQQVTLSCSPISGHRSVSWYQQTPGQGLQFLFEYFSETQRNKGNFPGRFSGRQFSNSRSEMNVSTLELGDSALYLCASSPPGGETQYFGPGTRLLVL.

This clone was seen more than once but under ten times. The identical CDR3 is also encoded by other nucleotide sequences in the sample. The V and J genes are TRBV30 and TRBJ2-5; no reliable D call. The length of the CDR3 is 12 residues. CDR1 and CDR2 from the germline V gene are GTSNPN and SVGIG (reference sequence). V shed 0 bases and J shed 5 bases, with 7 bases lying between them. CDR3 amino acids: CAWSVRWETQYF. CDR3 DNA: TGTGCCTGGAGTGTACGATGGGAGACCCAGTACTTC.

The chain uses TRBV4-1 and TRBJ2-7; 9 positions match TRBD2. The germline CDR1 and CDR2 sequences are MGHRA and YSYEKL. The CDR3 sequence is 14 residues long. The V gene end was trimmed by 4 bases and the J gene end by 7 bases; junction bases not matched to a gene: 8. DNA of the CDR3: TGCGCCAGCAGCCTGGGTAGCGGGAGAAGGGAGCAGTACTTC. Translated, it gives CASSLGSGRREQYF.

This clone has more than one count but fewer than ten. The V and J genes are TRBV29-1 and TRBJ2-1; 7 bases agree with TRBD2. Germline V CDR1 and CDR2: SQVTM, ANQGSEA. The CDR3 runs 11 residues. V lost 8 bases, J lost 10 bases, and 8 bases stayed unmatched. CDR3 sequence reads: CSSGGGDEQFF. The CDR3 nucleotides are TGCAGCTCCGGTGGGGGGGACGAGCAGTTCTTC.

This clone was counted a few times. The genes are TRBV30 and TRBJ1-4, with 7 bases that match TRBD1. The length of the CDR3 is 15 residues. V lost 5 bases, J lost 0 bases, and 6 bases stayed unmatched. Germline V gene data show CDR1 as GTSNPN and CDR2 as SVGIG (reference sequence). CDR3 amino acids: CAWASGTATNEKLFF. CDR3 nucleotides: TGTGCCTGGGCCTCCGGGACAGCAACTAATGAAAAACTGTTTTTT.

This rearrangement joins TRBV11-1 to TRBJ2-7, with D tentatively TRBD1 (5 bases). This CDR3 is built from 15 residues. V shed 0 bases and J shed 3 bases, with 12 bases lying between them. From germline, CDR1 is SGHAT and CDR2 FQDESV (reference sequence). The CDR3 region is CASSLASGPLYEQYF. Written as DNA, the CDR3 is TGTGCCAGCAGCTTAGCTTCAGGGCCCCTCTACGAGCAGTACTTC.

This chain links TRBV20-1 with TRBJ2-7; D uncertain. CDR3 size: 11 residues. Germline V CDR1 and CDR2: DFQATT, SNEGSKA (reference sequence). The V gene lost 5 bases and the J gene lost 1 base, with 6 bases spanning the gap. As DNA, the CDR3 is TGCAGTGCTCTCAGGTCCTACGAGCAGTACTTC. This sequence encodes CSALRSYEQYF.

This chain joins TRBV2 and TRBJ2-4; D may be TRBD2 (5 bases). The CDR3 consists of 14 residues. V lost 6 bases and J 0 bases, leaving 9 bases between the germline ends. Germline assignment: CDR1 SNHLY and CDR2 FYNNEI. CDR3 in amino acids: CASRTRVAKNIQYF. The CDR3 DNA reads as TGTGCCAGCAGGACGAGGGTAGCCAAAAACATTCAGTACTTC. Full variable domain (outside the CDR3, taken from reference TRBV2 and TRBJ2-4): EPEVTQTPSHQVTQMGQEVILRCVPISNHLYFYWYRQILGQKVEFLVSFYNNEISEKSEIFDDQFSVERPDGSNFTLKIRSTKLEDSAMYFCASRTRVAKNIQYFGAGTRLSVL.

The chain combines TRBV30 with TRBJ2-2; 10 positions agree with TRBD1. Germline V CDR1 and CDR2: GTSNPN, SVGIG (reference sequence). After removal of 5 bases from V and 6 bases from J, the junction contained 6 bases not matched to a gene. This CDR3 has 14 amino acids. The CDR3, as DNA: TGTGCCTGGTGCCGGGACAGGGGTGCCGGGGAGCTGTTTTTT. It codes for CAWCRDRGAGELFF. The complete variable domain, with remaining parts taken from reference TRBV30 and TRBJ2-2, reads SQTIHQWPATLVQPVGSPLSLECTVEGTSNPNLYWYRQAAGRGLQLLFYSVGIGQISSEVPQNLSASRPQDRQFILSSKKLLLSDSGFYLCAWCRDRGAGELFFGEGSRLTVL.

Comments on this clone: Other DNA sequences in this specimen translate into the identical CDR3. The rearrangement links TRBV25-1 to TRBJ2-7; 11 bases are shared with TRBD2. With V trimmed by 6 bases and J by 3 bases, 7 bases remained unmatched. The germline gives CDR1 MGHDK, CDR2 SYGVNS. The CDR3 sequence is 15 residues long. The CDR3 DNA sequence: TGTGCCAGCAGCGAACCGGGACTAGCGGTCTACGAGCAGTACTTC. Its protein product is CASSEPGLAVYEQYF.

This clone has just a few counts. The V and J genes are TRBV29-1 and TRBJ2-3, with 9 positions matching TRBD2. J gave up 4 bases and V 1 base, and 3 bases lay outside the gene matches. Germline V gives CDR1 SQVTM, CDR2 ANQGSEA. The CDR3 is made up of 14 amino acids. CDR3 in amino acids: CSVEASGKADTQYF. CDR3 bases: TGCAGCGTTGAAGCTAGCGGGAAAGCAGATACGCAGTATTTT.

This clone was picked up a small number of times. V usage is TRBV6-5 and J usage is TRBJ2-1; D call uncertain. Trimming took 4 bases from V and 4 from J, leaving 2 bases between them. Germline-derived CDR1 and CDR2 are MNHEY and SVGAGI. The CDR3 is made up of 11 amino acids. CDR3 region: CASSLYNEQFF. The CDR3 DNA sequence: TGTGCCAGCAGTTTATACAATGAGCAGTTCTTC.

CDR3 sequence: CATSRAQTDTQYF. The CDR3 coding sequence is TGTGCCACCAGCAGAGCCCAGACAGATACGCAGTATTTT. The V call is TRBV15, the J call TRBJ2-3; the D is unclear. Germline V gene lookup returns CDR1 LNHNV and CDR2 YYDKDF (reference sequence). CDR3 length equals 13 residues. V shed 1 base and J shed 3 bases, with 5 bases lying between them.

DNA of the CDR3: TGTGCCAGCAGTCTTCTAGGAGCCGTGGCCGGGGAGCTGTTTTTT. Residues: CASSLLGAVAGELFF. The rearrangement links TRBV6-5 to TRBJ2-2; D is uncertain. Germline V gene data show CDR1 as MNHEY and CDR2 as SVGAGI. Trimming shortened V by 5 bases and J by 6 bases, and 16 bases separated the two germline ends. CDR3 length: 15 amino acids.

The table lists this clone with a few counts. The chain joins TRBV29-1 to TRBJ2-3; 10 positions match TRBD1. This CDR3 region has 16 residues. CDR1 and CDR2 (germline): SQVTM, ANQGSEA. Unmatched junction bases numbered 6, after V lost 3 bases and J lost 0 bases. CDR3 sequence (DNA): TGCAGCGTTGACTTTATGGGACAGGGGAGCACAGATACGCAGTATTTT. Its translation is CSVDFMGQGSTDTQYF.

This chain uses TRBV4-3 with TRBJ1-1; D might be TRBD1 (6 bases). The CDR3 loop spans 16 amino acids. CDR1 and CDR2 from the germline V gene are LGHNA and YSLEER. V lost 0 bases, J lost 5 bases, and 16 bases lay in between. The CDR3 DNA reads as TGCGCCAGCAGCCAAGATTTAGACAGGCAGGGTACTGAAGCTTTCTTT. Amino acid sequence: CASSQDLDRQGTEAFF.

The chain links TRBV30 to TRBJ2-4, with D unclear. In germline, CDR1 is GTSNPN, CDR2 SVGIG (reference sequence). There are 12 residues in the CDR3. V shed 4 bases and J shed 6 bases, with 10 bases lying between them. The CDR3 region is CAWTGLGNIQYF. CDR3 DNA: TGTGCCTGGACAGGTCTGGGAAACATTCAGTACTTC.

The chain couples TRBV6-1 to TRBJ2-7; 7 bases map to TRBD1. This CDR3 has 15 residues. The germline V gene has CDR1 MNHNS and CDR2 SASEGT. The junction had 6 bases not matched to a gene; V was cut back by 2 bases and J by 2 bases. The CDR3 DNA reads TGTGCCAGCAGTGAACCAGGGACAGCAACCTACGAGCAGTACTTC. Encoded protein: CASSEPGTATYEQYF.

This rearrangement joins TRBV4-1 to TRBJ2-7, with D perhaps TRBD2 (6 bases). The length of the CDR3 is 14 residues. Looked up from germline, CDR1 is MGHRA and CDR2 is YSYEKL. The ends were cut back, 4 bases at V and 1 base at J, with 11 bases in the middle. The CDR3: CASSPQGLSYEQYF. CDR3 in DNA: TGCGCCAGCAGCCCCCAGGGACTTTCCTACGAGCAGTACTTC.

The CDR3 is CASSLEGQTYNEQFF. As DNA, the CDR3 is TGTGCCAGCAGCTTAGAGGGTCAGACCTACAATGAGCAGTTCTTC. The V and J genes are TRBV11-2 and TRBJ2-1, with unresolved D. The CDR3 covers 15 residues. V lost 0 bases and J 2 bases, leaving 8 bases between the germline ends. Germline CDR1 and CDR2: SGHAT and FQNNGV.

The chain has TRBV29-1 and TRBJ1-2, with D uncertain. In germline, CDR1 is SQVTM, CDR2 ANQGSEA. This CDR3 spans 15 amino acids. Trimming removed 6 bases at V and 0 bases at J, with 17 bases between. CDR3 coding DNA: TGCAGCGTAACAACGGAGGAGGAAGCTAACTATGGCTACACCTTC. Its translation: CSVTTEEEANYGYTF.

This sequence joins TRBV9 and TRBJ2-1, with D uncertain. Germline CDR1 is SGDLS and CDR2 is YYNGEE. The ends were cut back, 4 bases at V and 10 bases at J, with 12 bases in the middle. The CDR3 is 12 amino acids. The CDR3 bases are TGTGCCAGCAGCCCCGAAGGCAGGGAGCAGTTCTTC. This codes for CASSPEGREQFF.